The 19 T cell receptor beta chains in this list originate from one sample, sequenced in a study of identical twins' blood T cells. TCRdb ran MiXCR on the 5' RACE reads and lists one entry per CDR3 protein. The table has fewer than 450,000 distinct CDR3 sequences, roughly 27% seen once. Sequenced input: PBMCs. The receptor set was obtained from a woman between 18 and 50 years old in good health.

Comments on this clonotype: This sequence may be a read error, since a much larger clone differs from it by one base. V usage is TRBV11-2 and J usage is TRBJ2-7; 9 nucleotides align to TRBD2. The germline gives CDR1 SGHAT, CDR2 FQNNGV. V trimming: 5 bases; J trimming: 9 bases; junction bases outside the gene matches: 14. This CDR3 region has 15 residues. In DNA form, the CDR3 reads TGTGCCAGCAGCCTGATAGCGGGGGCGATGGACGCGCAGTACTTC. Amino acids: CASSLIAGAMDAQYF.

This clonotype occurred many times. The chain couples TRBV2 to TRBJ2-3; 11 bases are shared with TRBD2. V trimming: 2 bases; J trimming: 1 base; junction bases outside the gene matches: 2. Looked up from germline, CDR1 is SNHLY and CDR2 is FYNNEI. This CDR3 comprises 16 residues. The CDR3 reads CASSEQLAGGTDTQYF. The DNA of the CDR3 is TGTGCCAGCAGTGAACAACTAGCGGGGGGCACAGATACGCAGTATTTT.

In its sample, this clonotype was seen many times. This sequence joins TRBV5-6 and TRBJ1-5; the D is unclear. V was clipped by 1 base and J by 3 bases, with 5 bases between them. Per the germline V gene, CDR1 is SGHDT and CDR2 is YYEEEE. This CDR3 is built from 13 residues. CDR3 in amino acids: CASSLIDNQPQHF. DNA for the CDR3: TGTGCCAGCAGCTTGATTGACAATCAGCCCCAGCATTTT.

This clonotype was seen at least ten times. The J gene is TRBJ2-1, the V gene TRBV2, with unresolved D. CDR1 and CDR2 (germline): SNHLY, FYNNEI. V was pared by 6 bases and J by 6 bases, with 9 bases between. CDR3 length: 12 amino acids. CDR3 residues: CASRERSNEQFF. The CDR3 region has the DNA TGTGCCAGCAGGGAGAGGAGCAATGAGCAGTTCTTC.

The chain combines TRBV7-3 with TRBJ1-1; D remains ambiguous. This CDR3 comprises 13 residues. Looked up from germline, CDR1 is SGHTA and CDR2 is FQGTGA. Trimming took 5 bases from V and 3 from J, leaving 10 bases between them. This CDR3 reads CASSPPQHTEAFF. CDR3 bases: TGTGCCAGCAGCCCTCCCCAACACACTGAAGCTTTCTTT.

This clonotype was seen many times. The gene calls are TRBV5-1 and TRBJ1-1; D call uncertain. Trimming removed 0 bases from V and 0 bases from J, with 9 bases in between. Per the germline V gene, CDR1 is SGHRS and CDR2 is YFSETQ. The CDR3 spans 15 residues. CDR3 loop: CASSLVGSVNTEAFF. CDR3 nucleotide sequence: TGCGCCAGCAGCTTGGTGGGGTCCGTGAACACTGAAGCTTTCTTT.

This clonotype was counted a few times. This chain joins TRBV4-3 and TRBJ2-7; D is possibly TRBD2 (6 bases). The germline gives CDR1 LGHNA, CDR2 YSLEER. The CDR3 spans 14 residues. Trimming shortened V by 5 bases and J by 4 bases, and 15 bases separated the two germline ends. CDR3 bases: TGCGCCAGCAGCAAGGGACTGCCTATTTACGAGCAGTACTTC. Encoded protein: CASSKGLPIYEQYF.

Turning to this clonotype: At one end, the junction sequence differs from germline, possibly due to a read error. The chain couples TRBV7-9 to TRBJ1-4; D perhaps matches TRBD1 (5 bases). The length of the CDR3 is 13 residues. Germline lookup yields CDR1 SEHNR and CDR2 FQNEAQ (reference sequence). The CDR3 loop is CASSLAERGTLFF. CDR3 sequence (DNA): TGTGCCAGCAGCCTAGCGGAGCGGGGGACACTGTTTTTT.

The table lists this clonotype with a few counts. This chain links TRBV28 with TRBJ2-2, with unresolved D. Per the germline V gene, CDR1 is MDHEN and CDR2 is SYDVKM. This CDR3 has 15 residues. V was shortened by 8 bases and J by 1 base, with 14 bases between the two germline ends. The CDR3 spells CASSPRLMNTGELFF. DNA for the CDR3: TGTGCCAGCTCCCCTAGGCTGATGAACACCGGGGAGCTGTTTTTT.

This chain uses TRBV29-1 with TRBJ2-7; D not certain. Germline loops: CDR1 SQVTM, CDR2 ANQGSEA. Deletions cut 7 bases from V and 0 bases from J, with 13 bases between. The CDR3 spans 13 residues. The CDR3 loop is CSARRRSSYEQYF. Here the CDR3 DNA reads TGCAGCGCCCGACGACGGAGCTCCTACGAGCAGTACTTC.

On this clonotype: At one of its ends the junction is not consistent with the germline gene, which may arise from a read error. V gene TRBV29-1 combines with J gene TRBJ2-2; the D is unclear. The CDR3 loop spans 15 amino acids. CDR1 and CDR2 (germline): SQVTM, ANQGSEA. CDR3 DNA sequence: TGCAGCGTTGAGGCCCGATCCTCGAATACCGGGGAGCTGTTTTTT. As protein: CSVEARSSNTGELFF.

This clonotype has only a few counts. V usage is TRBV7-9 and J usage is TRBJ1-4, with D tentatively TRBD1 (5 bases). Trimming took 5 bases from V and 4 from J, leaving 11 bases between them. Germline loops: CDR1 SEHNR, CDR2 FQNEAQ (reference sequence). The CDR3 length is 14 residues. CDR3 region: CASSVSDSNEKLFF. The CDR3 region has the DNA TGTGCCAGCAGCGTTAGTGACAGTAATGAAAAACTGTTTTTT. The whole variable domain, remainder taken from reference TRBV7-9 and TRBJ1-4, is DTGVSQNPRHKITKRGQNVTFRCDPISEHNRLYWYRQTLGQGPEFLTYFQNEAQLEKSRLLSDRFSAERPKGSFSTLEIQRTEQGDSAMYLCASSVSDSNEKLFFGSGTQLSVL.

This clonotype was counted at least ten times. This CDR3 is CASSGGAGTLLRSYNEQFF. The CDR3 DNA is TGTGCCAGCAGCGGAGGAGCGGGGACCCTTCTCCGCTCCTACAATGAGCAGTTCTTC. The chain joins TRBV5-6 to TRBJ2-1, with 7 positions matching TRBD2. V trimming: 4 bases; J trimming: 0 bases; junction bases outside the gene matches: 16. The CDR3 extends over 19 amino acids. CDR1 SGHDT and CDR2 YYEEEE come from the germline V gene.

This rearrangement joins TRBV6-6 to TRBJ2-2; D unresolved. This CDR3 has 13 amino acids. Trimming took off 10 bases at V and 10 bases at J, with 19 bases between the two ends. Germline CDR1 reads MNHNY; CDR2 reads SVGAGI (reference sequence). The CDR3 sequence: CATKLGLLEELFF. For the CDR3, the DNA is TGTGCCACTAAGTTGGGCCTCCTCGAGGAGCTGTTTTTT.

V is TRBV20-1 and J is TRBJ2-7; D gene uncertain. With 5 bases removed from V and 10 bases from J, the gap between germline ends came to 18 bases. This CDR3 has 12 amino acids. Germline CDR1 and CDR2: DFQATT and SNEGSKA (reference sequence). CDR3 residues: CSALNLGSIQYF. Here the CDR3 DNA reads TGCAGTGCTTTGAACTTAGGTTCGATTCAGTACTTC.

Only a few counts were recorded for this clonotype. V gene TRBV5-1 combines with J gene TRBJ2-1; tentatively, D is TRBD2 (5 bases). V dropped 2 bases and J dropped 4 bases, with 10 bases sitting between them. The germline gives CDR1 SGHRS, CDR2 YFSETQ. CDR3 length equals 14 residues. In DNA, the CDR3 is TGCGCCAGCAGCTTAGAGGGCCCGTACAATGAGCAGTTCTTC. It is translated as CASSLEGPYNEQFF.

This clonotype appeared many times. V usage is TRBV11-1 and J usage is TRBJ2-3, with D possibly matching TRBD2 (6 bases). Trimming left V 3 bases short and J 0 bases short, with 16 bases between. There are 17 residues in the CDR3. The V gene's germline CDR1 is SGHAT and CDR2 FQDESV (reference sequence). CDR3 sequence reads: CASSFRRTGVSTDTQYF. In DNA form, the CDR3 reads TGTGCCAGCAGCTTCCGCCGTACGGGGGTTAGCACAGATACGCAGTATTTT. Full variable domain (outside the CDR3, taken from reference TRBV11-1 and TRBJ2-3): EAEVAQSPRYKITEKSQAVAFWCDPISGHATLYWYRQILGQGPELLVQFQDESVVDDSQLPKDRFSAERLKGVDSTLKIQPAELGDSAMYLCASSFRRTGVSTDTQYFGPGTRLTVL.

This clonotype turned up a few times. The chain employs TRBV6-5 and TRBJ1-6; TRBD1 agrees at 8 bases. Trimming at V came to 11 bases and at J to 10 bases, leaving 10 bases not matched to a gene. The CDR3 sequence is 13 residues long. Germline V gene data show CDR1 as MNHEY and CDR2 as SVGAGI. The CDR3 is CACRTGNYSPLHF. Written as DNA, the CDR3 is TGTGCCTGTCGGACAGGGAATTACTCACCCCTCCACTTT.

The chain employs TRBV6-5 and TRBJ2-7; D may be TRBD1 (5 bases). Trimming took 7 bases from V and 3 from J, leaving 16 bases between them. The germline V gene has CDR1 MNHEY and CDR2 SVGAGI. The CDR3 has 14 residues. The CDR3 here is CASTPLVGVYEQYF. The CDR3 nucleotides are TGTGCCAGCACCCCGTTGGTAGGGGTCTACGAGCAGTACTTC.